This passage covers 8 T cell receptor beta chains from one sample sequenced in a study of post-analysis software for immune sequencing data. Unique molecular identifiers were carried by the TCR beta cDNA libraries. MiXCR was run by TCRdb on the PCR reads, yielding one entry per CDR3 protein. The repertoire holds roughly 800,000 distinct CDR3 sequences, about 57% seen once, with approximately 4.3% in the top ten. For these TCRs, the target antigens are not known. Whole-study results and caveats: Elevated frequency relative to controls characterized 4 or 5 TRBV segments in patients, TRBV5-6, TRBV5-1 and TRBV20-1 among them.

The sequencing sample was made of blood. These receptors all stem from a girl aged 5 to 17 with multiple sclerosis.

This clonotype was counted only a few times. The rearrangement links TRBV20-1 to TRBJ2-3; the match to TRBD2 covers 8 bases. V lost 2 bases, J lost 2 bases, and 3 bases stayed unmatched. The CDR3 extends over 14 amino acids. CDR1 is DFQATT, CDR2 SNEGSKA, per germline (reference sequence). CDR3 DNA: TGCAGTGCTAGAAATAGCGGGGCCACAGATACGCAGTATTTT. Encoded protein: CSARNSGATDTQYF.

V gene TRBV7-9 combines with J gene TRBJ2-4; 8 positions agree with TRBD1. TRBJ2-7 matches the DNA end more closely, so the J call is doubtful. The CDR3 covers 18 residues. Per the germline V gene, CDR1 is SEHNR and CDR2 is FQNEAQ (reference sequence). The CDR3: CASSLVAPGSGQVYEQYF. In DNA form, the CDR3 reads TGTGCCAGCAGCTTAGTAGCCCCCGGGTCGGGACAGGTGTACGAGCAGTACTTC.

Only a few counts were recorded for this clonotype. The chain is built from TRBV20-1 and TRBJ2-3; D remains ambiguous. The CDR3 is 12 amino acids. The V gene lost 4 bases and the J gene lost 4 bases, with 9 bases spanning the gap. Per germline, CDR1 DFQATT and CDR2 SNEGSKA (reference sequence). In nucleotides, the CDR3 is TGCAGTGCTATAACCCCTCCAGATACGCAGTATTTT. Protein: CSAITPPDTQYF.

The chain joins TRBV20-1 to TRBJ2-7; 9 bases map to TRBD1. This CDR3 contains 14 residues. V lost 5 bases to trimming and J lost 4 bases; unmatched junction nucleotides: 9. Germline CDR1 and CDR2: DFQATT and SNEGSKA (reference sequence). The chain's CDR3 is CSAEIPGQGYEQYF. In DNA, the CDR3 is TGCAGTGCTGAAATACCGGGACAGGGTTACGAGCAGTACTTC.

Only a few counts were recorded for this clonotype. The gene calls are TRBV6-6 and TRBJ2-5, with D uncertain. Trimming shortened V by 0 bases and J by 5 bases, and 4 bases separated the two germline ends. Germline-derived CDR1 and CDR2 are MNHNY and SVGAGI (reference sequence). CDR3 length: 12 amino acids. CDR3 nucleotide sequence: TGTGCCAGCAGTTACTCTATCGAGACCCAGTACTTC. Protein: CASSYSIETQYF.

A single count supports this clonotype. One base away lies a much larger clone, so this may be a sequencing read error. The J gene is TRBJ1-1, the V gene TRBV7-9; unclear D gene. V lost 5 bases, J lost 1 base, and 5 bases lay in between. The CDR3 is 12 amino acids. Germline V lookup: CDR1 SEHNR, CDR2 FQNEAQ (reference sequence). The CDR3 sequence is CASSMGNTEAFF. The CDR3 coding sequence is TGTGCCAGCAGCATGGGGAACACTGAAGCTTTCTTT.

This clonotype has only a few counts. The rearrangement links TRBV29-1 to TRBJ2-5, with TRBD2 matching 11 bases. Judging by the DNA end, TRBJ2-7 fits better; the J call may be wrong. CDR1 and CDR2 (germline): SQVTM, ANQGSEA. The CDR3 covers 13 residues. The CDR3 loop is CSVRASGRSEQYF. Here the CDR3 DNA reads TGCAGCGTCCGCGCTAGCGGGAGGAGCGAGCAGTACTTC.

V and J are TRBV24-1 and TRBJ2-7, with D possibly matching TRBD1 (6 bases). The CDR3 extends over 14 amino acids. The germline V and J ends were trimmed by 4 bases and 2 bases, with 11 bases remaining between them. CDR1 is KGHDR, CDR2 SFDVKD, per germline. The CDR3 nucleotides are TGTGCCACCAGTGACCGCGGACAGACCTACGAGCAGTACTTC. It yields the protein CATSDRGQTYEQYF.